One sample yielded the 26 T cell receptor beta chains listed below, sequenced in a study of graft-versus-host responses after intestinal transplantation. Assay used: immunoSEQ multiplex PCR; TCRdb lists only in-frame clones, some missing. The sample carries around 88,000 clones, around 83% recorded once. For these TCRs, the target antigens are not known. The sample was unstimulated CD8+ T cells sorted from spleen or lymph node cells, taken before intestinal transplant. The receptors here all came from a human donor who received an intestinal transplant.

The count of this clone is one. The rearrangement links TRBV5-6 to TRBJ2-7; TRBD1 or TRBD2 may be the D gene (5 bases each). Germline V CDR1 and CDR2: SGHDT, YYEEEE. The ends were cut back, 2 bases at V and 6 bases at J, with 15 bases in the middle. The CDR3 extends over 14 amino acids. CDR3 bases: TGTGCCAGCAGCTTCGCACCGGGGCACTCCGAGCAGTACTTC. Amino acids: CASSFAPGHSEQYF.

The chain has TRBV7-9 and TRBJ1-2; TRBD1 is a possible D gene (6 bases). This CDR3 spans 13 amino acids. Trimming pared 5 bases from V and 8 bases from J, leaving 15 bases between. CDR1 is SEHNR, CDR2 FQNEAQ, per germline (reference sequence). CDR3 DNA sequence: TGTGCCAGCAGCCTGGGACACCCCGAGGGCTACACCTTC. Translating it yields CASSLGHPEGYTF.

The chain employs TRBV9 and TRBJ2-2, with 9 bases aligning to TRBD1. This CDR3 is built from 15 residues. Germline CDR1 and CDR2: SGDLS and YYNGEE. V lost 3 bases, J lost 6 bases, and 6 bases stayed unmatched. Here the CDR3 DNA reads TGTGCCAGCAGCGCCGGGACAGGGAAGTCCGGGGAGCTGTTTTTT. Residues: CASSAGTGKSGELFF.

V usage is TRBV10-3 and J usage is TRBJ1-5; D is unresolved. Trimming stripped 2 bases from V and 0 bases from J, with 14 bases between. Germline V gene lookup returns CDR1 ENHRY and CDR2 SYGVKD. The CDR3 runs to 17 residues. This chain's CDR3 is CAISESPERYSNQPQHF. The CDR3 DNA reads as TGTGCCATCAGTGAGAGTCCCGAGAGGTATAGCAATCAGCCCCAGCATTTT.

V usage is TRBV4-1 and J usage is TRBJ2-3; TRBD2 matches 15 bases. Germline lookup yields CDR1 MGHRA and CDR2 YSYEKL. CDR3 length equals 20 residues. With V trimmed by 3 bases and J by 2 bases, 12 bases remained unmatched. CDR3: CASSHYTGLAGGPATDTQYF. The CDR3 nucleotides are TGCGCCAGCAGCCACTACACAGGACTAGCGGGAGGGCCGGCCACAGATACGCAGTATTTT.

The chain couples TRBV6-5 to TRBJ2-7; the D is unclear. Trimming took 2 bases from V and 7 from J, leaving 9 bases between them. The CDR3 loop spans 12 amino acids. Germline assignment: CDR1 MNHEY and CDR2 SVGAGI. The CDR3 spells CASSYGETEQYF. The CDR3 DNA sequence: TGTGCCAGCAGTTACGGGGAAACAGAGCAGTACTTC.

The chain combines TRBV2 with TRBJ1-2; a possible D gene is TRBD1 (5 bases). Trimming stripped 8 bases from V and 2 bases from J, with 9 bases between. Germline CDR1 SNHLY, CDR2 FYNNEI. This CDR3 is built from 12 residues. The CDR3: CASARGNYGYTF. The CDR3 DNA follows: TGTGCCAGCGCTCGGGGGAACTATGGCTACACCTTC.

The chain uses TRBV28 and TRBJ2-7; TRBD2 aligns across 9 bases. V gave up 8 bases and J gave up 4 bases; unmatched junction bases: 15. Germline CDR1 MDHEN, CDR2 SYDVKM. This CDR3 has 16 amino acids. CDR3 sequence reads: CASEAGASGKGYEQYF. The CDR3 bases are TGTGCCAGCGAGGCAGGCGCTAGCGGGAAAGGATACGAGCAGTACTTC.

J is TRBJ1-4 and V is TRBV2; 7 bases are shared with TRBD1. The germline V gene has CDR1 SNHLY and CDR2 FYNNEI. The trim removed 6 bases at V and 2 bases at J, leaving 3 bases unmatched. The CDR3 loop spans 14 amino acids. In nucleotides, the CDR3 is TGTGCCAGCAGAACGACAGGGACTAATGAAAAACTGTTTTTT. It translates to CASRTTGTNEKLFF. Filled out from reference TRBV2 and TRBJ1-4, the complete variable domain reads EPEVTQTPSHQVTQMGQEVILRCVPISNHLYFYWYRQILGQKVEFLVSFYNNEISEKSEIFDDQFSVERPDGSNFTLKIRSTKLEDSAMYFCASRTTGTNEKLFFGSGTQLSVL.

The chain has TRBV28 and TRBJ2-3; TRBD2 might be the D (5 bases). Germline values: CDR1 MDHEN, CDR2 SYDVKM. V gave up 6 bases and J gave up 4 bases, with 14 bases separating them. This CDR3 is 14 amino acids long. The CDR3 region has the DNA TGTGCCAGCAGAATACCGGACTCATCAGATACGCAGTATTTT. It yields the protein CASRIPDSSDTQYF.

The CDR3 coding sequence is TGTGCCAGCAGCTTGAAATGGGGCCGCAATGAGCAGTTCTTC. Encoded protein: CASSLKWGRNEQFF. The chain recombines TRBV5-4 with TRBJ2-1, with D perhaps TRBD1 (5 bases). Germline lookup yields CDR1 SGHNT and CDR2 YYREEE (reference sequence). The CDR3 sequence is 14 residues long. The V end was cut by 1 base, the J end by 6 bases, with 11 bases between.

This rearrangement joins TRBV5-5 to TRBJ1-2; D is perhaps TRBD1 (6 bases). The CDR3 loop spans 15 amino acids. V was cut by 4 bases and J by 8 bases, with 21 bases left in between. Germline loops: CDR1 SGHKS, CDR2 YYEKEE (reference sequence). CDR3 residues: CASSPFADSEFGYTF. As DNA, the CDR3 is TGTGCCAGCAGCCCCTTCGCGGACAGTGAATTCGGCTACACCTTC.

The chain links TRBV28 to TRBJ2-1; 8 bases fit TRBD2. After removal of 3 bases from V and 8 bases from J, the junction contained 12 bases not matched to a gene. Germline values: CDR1 MDHEN, CDR2 SYDVKM. The CDR3 sequence is 16 residues long. DNA for the CDR3: TGTGCCAGCAGTTTTTGGTCGGGGGGTAGCGGGGATGAGCAGTTCTTC. Protein product: CASSFWSGGSGDEQFF. The whole variable domain, remainder taken from reference TRBV28 and TRBJ2-1, is DVKVTQSSRYLVKRTGEKVFLECVQDMDHENMFWYRQDPGLGLRLIYFSYDVKMKEKGDIPEGYSVSREKKERFSLILESASTNQTSMYLCASSFWSGGSGDEQFFGPGTRLTVL.

The V and J genes are TRBV7-9 and TRBJ2-1; D uncertain. Germline CDR1 and CDR2: SEHNR and FQNEAQ (reference sequence). The CDR3 runs 15 residues. Trimming pared 1 base from V and 6 bases from J, leaving 13 bases between. As DNA, the CDR3 is TGTGCCAGCAGCTTAGAAGGCTCCCTCGGCAATGAGCAGTTCTTC. This translates into CASSLEGSLGNEQFF.

V and J are TRBV11-1 and TRBJ2-2, with D tentatively TRBD1 (5 bases). V was cut by 4 bases and J by 5 bases, with 11 bases left in between. Germline values: CDR1 SGHAT, CDR2 FQDESV (reference sequence). The CDR3 covers 14 residues. DNA for the CDR3: TGTGCCAGCAGCTCGGATACAGGAACCGGGGAGCTGTTTTTT. It encodes CASSSDTGTGELFF. The full variable domain, its missing parts supplied by reference TRBV11-1 and TRBJ2-2, is EAEVAQSPRYKITEKSQAVAFWCDPISGHATLYWYRQILGQGPELLVQFQDESVVDDSQLPKDRFSAERLKGVDSTLKIQPAELGDSAMYLCASSSDTGTGELFFGEGSRLTVL.

This chain uses TRBV5-1 with TRBJ1-3, with D possibly matching TRBD1 (6 bases). V was pared by 0 bases and J by 4 bases, with 14 bases between. Germline CDR1 SGHRS, CDR2 YFSETQ. The CDR3 covers 16 residues. CDR3 sequence: CASSLEQGVVGNTIYF. The CDR3 coding sequence is TGCGCCAGCAGCTTGGAACAGGGAGTAGTAGGAAACACCATATATTTT.

The genes are TRBV19 and TRBJ2-7, with a weak D call TRBD2 (6 bases). The V and J ends lost 3 bases and 2 bases respectively, with 11 bases between them. CDR3 length equals 14 residues. Per the germline V gene, CDR1 is LNHDA and CDR2 is SQIVND (reference sequence). CDR3 in amino acids: CASSMDGSPYEQYF. The DNA of the CDR3 is TGTGCCAGTAGTATGGACGGGAGCCCCTACGAGCAGTACTTC.

This clone was seen more than once but under ten times. V and J are TRBV13 and TRBJ2-1; 7 nucleotides align to TRBD2. Germline V lookup: CDR1 PRHDT, CDR2 FYEKMQ (reference sequence). The CDR3 spans 17 residues. J was trimmed by 0 bases and V by 0 bases; bases with no gene match: 5. DNA of the CDR3: TGTGCCAGCAGCTTAGGGACGCCGGGGGGCTCCTACAATGAGCAGTTCTTC. It codes for CASSLGTPGGSYNEQFF.

The CDR3 DNA reads as TGTGCCAGCGATTCGGGACAGGTCTACGAGCAGTACTTC. Residues: CASDSGQVYEQYF. V is TRBV2 and J is TRBJ2-7; the match to TRBD1 covers 8 bases. This CDR3 has 13 residues. Germline V lookup: CDR1 SNHLY, CDR2 FYNNEI. The V gene end was trimmed by 8 bases and the J gene end by 3 bases; junction bases not matched to a gene: 6. Drawing the rest from reference TRBV2 and TRBJ2-7, the complete variable domain is EPEVTQTPSHQVTQMGQEVILRCVPISNHLYFYWYRQILGQKVEFLVSFYNNEISEKSEIFDDQFSVERPDGSNFTLKIRSTKLEDSAMYFCASDSGQVYEQYFGPGTRLTVT.

This clone has a handful of counts. This chain joins TRBV27 and TRBJ1-5, with D hard to call. This CDR3 spans 16 amino acids. Germline CDR1 is MNHEY and CDR2 is SMNVEV (reference sequence). V lost 10 bases and J lost 6, with 25 bases in between. DNA for the CDR3: TGTGCCAACCGGCCCCTCGCGGGCCCACTTTCTCAGCCCCAGCATTTT. This codes for CANRPLAGPLSQPQHF.

Regarding this clone: In the same sample, other DNA sequences code for this CDR3. The rearrangement uses TRBV28 and TRBJ2-7; 8 positions match TRBD1. This CDR3 spans 17 amino acids. Germline V gene sequence: CDR1 MDHEN, CDR2 SYDVKM. V dropped 3 bases and J dropped 1; count of bases not matched to a gene: 11. For the CDR3, the DNA is TGTGCCAGCAGTTTCCCCGGGGAGCAGGGGGCATCCTACGAGCAGTACTTC. Protein: CASSFPGEQGASYEQYF.

This clone was seen a few times. The chain uses TRBV6-6 and TRBJ1-1; TRBD1 matches 8 bases. CDR1 and CDR2 (germline): MNHNY, SVGAGI (reference sequence). The V and J ends lost 5 bases and 1 base, in that order; junction bases with no gene match: 9. This CDR3 is built from 16 residues. DNA of the CDR3: TGTGCCAGCAGTCATGACCGGGACAGGCCGAACACTGAAGCTTTCTTT. Its translation: CASSHDRDRPNTEAFF.

The chain recombines TRBV6-1 with TRBJ2-3; 9 bases agree with TRBD2. This CDR3 has 15 amino acids. Per the germline V gene, CDR1 is MNHNS and CDR2 is SASEGT. V gave up 5 bases and J gave up 1 base; unmatched junction bases: 4. The CDR3, as DNA: TGTGCCAGCAGTTCTTTAGCGGGGGGCACAGATACGCAGTATTTT. As protein: CASSSLAGGTDTQYF.

The chain links TRBV19 to TRBJ2-1; D gene uncertain. The length of the CDR3 is 15 residues. V lost 2 bases and J lost 0, with 8 bases in between. CDR1 is LNHDA and CDR2 is SQIVND in the germline V gene (reference sequence). The CDR3: CASSILPSSYNEQFF. As DNA, the CDR3 is TGTGCCAGTAGTATACTTCCTAGCTCCTACAATGAGCAGTTCTTC. Supplemented by reference TRBV19 and TRBJ2-1, the full variable domain reads DGGITQSPKYLFRKEGQNVTLSCEQNLNHDAMYWYRQDPGQGLRLIYYSQIVNDFQKGDIAEGYSVSREKKESFPLTVTSAQKNPTAFYLCASSILPSSYNEQFFGPGTRLTVL.

V gene TRBV5-8 combines with J gene TRBJ2-1; 10 nucleotides line up with TRBD2. This CDR3 has 14 residues. CDR1 and CDR2 from the germline V gene are SGHTS and YDEGEE. The ends lost 8 bases at V and 3 bases at J; junction bases unmatched: 5. The CDR3 is CARDPSGSYNEQFF. For the CDR3, the DNA is TGTGCCAGGGACCCTAGCGGGAGCTACAATGAGCAGTTCTTC.

V gene TRBV7-6 combines with J gene TRBJ2-7; 12 bases agree with TRBD1. V dropped 4 bases and J dropped 4; count of bases not matched to a gene: 8. The CDR3 length is 16 residues. Per germline, CDR1 SGHVS and CDR2 FNYEAQ. The CDR3 sequence is CASSSNPGQGAYEQYF. As DNA, the CDR3 is TGTGCCAGCAGCTCAAATCCGGGACAGGGGGCTTACGAGCAGTACTTC.